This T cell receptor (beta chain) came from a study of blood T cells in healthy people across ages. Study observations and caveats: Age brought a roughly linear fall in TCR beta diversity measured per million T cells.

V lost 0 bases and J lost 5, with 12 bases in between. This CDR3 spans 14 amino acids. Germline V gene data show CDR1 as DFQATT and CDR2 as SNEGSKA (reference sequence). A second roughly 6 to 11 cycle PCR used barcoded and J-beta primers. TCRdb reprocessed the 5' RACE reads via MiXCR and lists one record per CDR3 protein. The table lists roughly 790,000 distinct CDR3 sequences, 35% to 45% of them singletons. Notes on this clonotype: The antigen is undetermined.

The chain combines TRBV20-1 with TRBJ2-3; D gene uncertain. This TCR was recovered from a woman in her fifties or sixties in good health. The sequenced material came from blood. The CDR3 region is CSARDRVRVDTQYF. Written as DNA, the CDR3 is TGCAGTGCTAGAGATCGTGTACGCGTAGATACGCAGTATTTT.